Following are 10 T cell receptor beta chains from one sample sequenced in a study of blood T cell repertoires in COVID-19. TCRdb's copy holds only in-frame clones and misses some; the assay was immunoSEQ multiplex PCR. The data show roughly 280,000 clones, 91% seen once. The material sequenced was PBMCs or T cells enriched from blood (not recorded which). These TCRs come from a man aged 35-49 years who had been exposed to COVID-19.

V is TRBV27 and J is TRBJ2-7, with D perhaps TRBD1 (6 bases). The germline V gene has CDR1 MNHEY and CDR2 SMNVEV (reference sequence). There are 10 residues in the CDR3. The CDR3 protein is CASTRRDIGV. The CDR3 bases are TGTGCCAGCACACGCAGGGACATTGGGGTC.

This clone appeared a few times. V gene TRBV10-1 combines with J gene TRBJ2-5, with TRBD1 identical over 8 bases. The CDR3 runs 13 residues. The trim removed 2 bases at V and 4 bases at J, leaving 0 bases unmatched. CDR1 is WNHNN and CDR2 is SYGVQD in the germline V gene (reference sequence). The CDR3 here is CASSEDRGETQYF. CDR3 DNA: TGCGCCAGCAGTGAGGACAGGGGAGAGACCCAGTACTTC.

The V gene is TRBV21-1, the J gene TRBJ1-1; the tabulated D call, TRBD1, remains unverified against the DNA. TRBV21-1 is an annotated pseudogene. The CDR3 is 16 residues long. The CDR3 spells CASSKERTEQNTEAFF. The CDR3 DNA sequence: TGTGCCAGCAGCAAAGAGCGGACAGAACAAAACACTGAAGCTTTCTTT.

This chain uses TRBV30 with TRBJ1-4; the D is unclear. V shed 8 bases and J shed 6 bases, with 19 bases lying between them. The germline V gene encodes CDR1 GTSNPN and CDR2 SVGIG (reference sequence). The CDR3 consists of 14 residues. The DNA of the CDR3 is TGTGCCGGACGGCGAGGGTACGAGGATGAAAAACTGTTTTTT. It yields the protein CAGRRGYEDEKLFF.

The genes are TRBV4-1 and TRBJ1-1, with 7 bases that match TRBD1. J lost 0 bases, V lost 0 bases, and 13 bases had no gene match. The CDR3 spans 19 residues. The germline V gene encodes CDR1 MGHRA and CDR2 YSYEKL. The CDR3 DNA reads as TGCGCCAGCAGCCAAGATTCGGACAGGATGAAGATTATGAACACTGAAGCTTTCTTT. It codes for CASSQDSDRMKIMNTEAFF.

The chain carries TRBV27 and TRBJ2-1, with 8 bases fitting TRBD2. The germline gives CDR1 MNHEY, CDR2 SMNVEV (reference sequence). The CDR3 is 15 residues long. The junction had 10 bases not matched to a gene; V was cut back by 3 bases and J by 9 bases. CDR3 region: CASSFYGRAGGEQFF. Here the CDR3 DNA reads TGTGCCAGCAGTTTCTACGGGAGGGCCGGAGGTGAGCAGTTCTTC.

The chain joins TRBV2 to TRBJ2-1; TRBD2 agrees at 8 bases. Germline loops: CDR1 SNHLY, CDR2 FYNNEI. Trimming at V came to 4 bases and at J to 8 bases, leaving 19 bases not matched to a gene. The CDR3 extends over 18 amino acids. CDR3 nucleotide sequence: TGTGCCAGCAGTGGGTGGGGATCACGGGAGGGCGTTTTGGATGAGCAGTTCTTC. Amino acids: CASSGWGSREGVLDEQFF.

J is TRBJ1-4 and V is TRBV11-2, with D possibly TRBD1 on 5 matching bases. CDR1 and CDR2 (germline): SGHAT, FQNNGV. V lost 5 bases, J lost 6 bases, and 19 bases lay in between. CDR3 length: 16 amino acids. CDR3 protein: CASSLPLGGFYEKLFF. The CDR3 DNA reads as TGTGCCAGCAGCCTCCCGCTGGGGGGTTTTTATGAAAAACTGTTTTTT.

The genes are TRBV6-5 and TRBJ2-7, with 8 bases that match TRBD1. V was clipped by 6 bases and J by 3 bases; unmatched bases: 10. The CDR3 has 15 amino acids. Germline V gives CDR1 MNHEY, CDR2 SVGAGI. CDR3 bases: TGTGCCAGCAGCGTTACCGGGACAGGCAGCTACGAGCAGTACTTC. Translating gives CASSVTGTGSYEQYF.

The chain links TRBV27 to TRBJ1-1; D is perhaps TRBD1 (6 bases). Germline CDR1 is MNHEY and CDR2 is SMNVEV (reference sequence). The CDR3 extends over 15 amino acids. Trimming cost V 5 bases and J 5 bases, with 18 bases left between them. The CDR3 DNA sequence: TGTGCCAGCAGTACCGATCGGGGGGGCGCGACTGAAGCTTTCTTT. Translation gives CASSTDRGGATEAFF.